Each of the 23 T cell receptor beta chains below was sequenced from the same sample in a study of blood T cell repertoires in COVID-19. Method: immunoSEQ multiplex PCR; TCRdb's copy keeps in-frame clones and lacks some. The sample includes some 510,000 clones, 88% of them seen just once. Sequencing input: PBMCs or T cells enriched from blood (not recorded which). Receptors were obtained from a middle-aged woman who had recovered from COVID-19.

This chain uses TRBV5-1 with TRBJ2-5; TRBD2 matches 10 bases. The CDR3 has 17 residues. CDR1 is SGHRS, CDR2 YFSETQ, per germline. The J segment lost 1 base and the V segment lost 0 bases, leaving 6 bases of the junction unmatched. The CDR3 loop is CASSLGPGTSVQETQYF. DNA of the CDR3: TGCGCCAGCAGCTTGGGGCCTGGGACTAGCGTCCAAGAGACCCAGTACTTC.

The chain links TRBV27 to TRBJ1-6; 7 bases align to TRBD1. Germline V gives CDR1 MNHEY, CDR2 SMNVEV (reference sequence). J lost 2 bases, V lost 6 bases, and 7 bases had no gene match. CDR3 length: 16 amino acids. The CDR3 region has the DNA TGTGCCAGCAGGAGCGGCGACAGGGCCTATAATTCACCCCTCCACTTT. Translated: CASRSGDRAYNSPLHF.

The V call is TRBV28, the J call TRBJ1-3; TRBD1 aligns across 10 bases. This CDR3 region has 18 residues. V was clipped by 6 bases and J by 5 bases; unmatched bases: 16. Germline V gene sequence: CDR1 MDHEN, CDR2 SYDVKM. CDR3 protein: CASSLNLPGTGVRNTIYF. Written as DNA, the CDR3 is TGTGCCAGCAGCCTAAACTTGCCCGGGACAGGGGTTAGAAACACCATATATTTT. Drawing the rest from reference TRBV28 and TRBJ1-3, the complete variable domain is DVKVTQSSRYLVKRTGEKVFLECVQDMDHENMFWYRQDPGLGLRLIYFSYDVKMKEKGDIPEGYSVSREKKERFSLILESASTNQTSMYLCASSLNLPGTGVRNTIYFGEGSWLTVV.

The rearrangement links TRBV30 to TRBJ1-2; 8 positions match TRBD1. From germline, CDR1 is GTSNPN and CDR2 SVGIG (reference sequence). After removal of 6 bases from V and 5 bases from J, the junction contained 8 bases not matched to a gene. This CDR3 is built from 13 residues. The CDR3 loop is CACTTTGGYGYTF. CDR3 coding DNA: TGTGCCTGTACCACAACAGGGGGGTATGGCTACACCTTC.

The chain recombines TRBV10-1 with TRBJ1-2, with D possibly being TRBD1 (5 bases). V lost 4 bases, J lost 4 bases, and 10 bases lay in between. Per the germline V gene, CDR1 is WNHNN and CDR2 is SYGVQD (reference sequence). The CDR3 loop spans 13 amino acids. The CDR3 loop reads CASSGDRRYGYTF. In DNA, the CDR3 is TGCGCCAGCAGTGGTGACAGACGCTATGGCTACACCTTC.

This chain uses TRBV5-1 with TRBJ2-6; 7 nucleotides line up with TRBD1. CDR3 length: 15 amino acids. V was pared by 4 bases and J by 2 bases, with 3 bases of the junction left unmatched. Per germline, CDR1 SGHRS and CDR2 YFSETQ. CDR3 sequence reads: CASSGTGAGANVLTF. In DNA form, the CDR3 reads TGCGCCAGCAGCGGTACAGGGGCTGGGGCCAACGTCCTGACTTTC.

This clone was seen once. J is TRBJ2-1 and V is TRBV21-1; the table assigns TRBD2, which was not confirmed against the DNA. TRBV21-1 is classified as a pseudogene. The length of the CDR3 is 15 residues. The CDR3 reads CASSISLAGANEQFF. DNA of the CDR3: TGTGCCAGCAGCATAAGTCTAGCGGGAGCCAATGAGCAGTTCTTC.

The chain employs TRBV9 and TRBJ1-2; D unresolved. The CDR3 contains 14 residues. Trimming left V 3 bases short and J 4 bases short, with 13 bases between. Germline lookup yields CDR1 SGDLS and CDR2 YYNGEE. For the CDR3, the DNA is TGTGCCAGCAGCGGAAGACCGGGAACCTATGGCTACACCTTC. This codes for CASSGRPGTYGYTF.

The CDR3 is CSAAGTGQETQYF. CDR3 sequence (DNA): TGCAGCGCCGCCGGGACAGGCCAAGAGACCCAGTACTTC. The chain couples TRBV29-1 to TRBJ2-5, with 8 positions matching TRBD1. J was trimmed by 1 base and V by 7 bases; bases with no gene match: 5. Germline lookup yields CDR1 SQVTM and CDR2 ANQGSEA. This CDR3 comprises 13 residues.

The gene calls are TRBV19 and TRBJ2-6, with 13 bases that match TRBD2. Germline V lookup: CDR1 LNHDA, CDR2 SQIVND (reference sequence). CDR3 length: 23 amino acids. J lost 1 base, V lost 7 bases, and 22 bases had no gene match. The CDR3 bases are TGTGCCAGTACCACACCCCGGGCTGGACTAGCGGGAGATGAGGGGTCTGGGGCCAACGTCCTGACTTTC. As protein: CASTTPRAGLAGDEGSGANVLTF.

This sequence joins TRBV10-3 and TRBJ2-1; 8 nucleotides match TRBD2. The J segment lost 8 bases and the V segment lost 4 bases, leaving 4 bases of the junction unmatched. The CDR3 runs to 13 residues. The germline V gene has CDR1 ENHRY and CDR2 SYGVKD. The CDR3 bases are TGTGCCATCAGTGGGGGACTAGAAGATGAGCAGTTCTTC. This codes for CAISGGLEDEQFF.

This chain links TRBV6-2 or TRBV6-3 with TRBJ2-7, with TRBD1 as a possible D gene (5 bases). V lost 4 bases, J lost 2 bases, and 9 bases lay in between. Germline CDR1 and CDR2: MNHEY and SVGEGT. The CDR3 extends over 13 amino acids. CDR3 amino acids: CASSSPGTYEQYF. CDR3 sequence (DNA): TGTGCCAGCAGTTCCCCAGGGACCTACGAGCAGTACTTC.

The chain has TRBV27 and TRBJ2-1; TRBD2 agrees at 9 bases. J lost 4 bases, V lost 5 bases, and 6 bases had no gene match. The CDR3 length is 15 residues. Germline assignment: CDR1 MNHEY and CDR2 SMNVEV (reference sequence). The CDR3 DNA follows: TGTGCCAGCAGTCTCCCCAGCGGGGGGTACAATGAGCAGTTCTTC. Amino acids: CASSLPSGGYNEQFF.

The genes are TRBV2 and TRBJ1-2; D is unresolved. Trimming shortened V by 7 bases and J by 3 bases, and 12 bases separated the two germline ends. The CDR3 length is 13 residues. Looked up from germline, CDR1 is SNHLY and CDR2 is FYNNEI. DNA of the CDR3: TGTGCCAGCACCGAGTGGGCTTACTATGGCTACACCTTC. Protein product: CASTEWAYYGYTF.

The J gene is TRBJ2-3, the V gene TRBV4-3, with D perhaps matching TRBD1 (6 bases). There are 14 residues in the CDR3. The V gene's germline CDR1 is LGHNA and CDR2 YSLEER. Trimming pared 1 base from V and 3 bases from J, leaving 8 bases between. For the CDR3, the DNA is TGCGCCAGCAGCCAAGGCGGACAGACAGATACGCAGTATTTT. Its translation: CASSQGGQTDTQYF.

This clone has a single count. J is TRBJ2-2 and V is TRBV6-2 or TRBV6-3, with a possible D match to TRBD2 (5 bases). The ends were cut back, 1 base at V and 5 bases at J, with 14 bases in the middle. The CDR3 totals 16 residues. Germline-derived CDR1 and CDR2 are MNHEY and SVGEGT. In nucleotides, the CDR3 is TGTGCCAGCAGTTACTTTGAGGGAGTGGTAACCGGGGAGCTGTTTTTT. Translation: CASSYFEGVVTGELFF.

The gene calls are TRBV15 and TRBJ1-1; D is uncertain. The V gene's germline CDR1 is LNHNV and CDR2 YYDKDF (reference sequence). The CDR3 is made up of 14 amino acids. Trimming removed 1 base from V and 4 bases from J, with 10 bases in between. Here the CDR3 DNA reads TGTGCCACCAGCAGAGGAGGCGCGGGCACTGAAGCTTTCTTT. This gives the protein CATSRGGAGTEAFF.

The chain carries TRBV18 and TRBJ1-1; unclear D gene. The CDR3 totals 14 residues. CDR1 and CDR2 (germline): KGHSH, LQKENI. The germline V and J ends were trimmed by 4 bases and 1 base, with 10 bases remaining between them. The CDR3 spells CASSREGTNTEAFF. The DNA of the CDR3 is TGTGCCAGCTCACGGGAGGGAACGAACACTGAAGCTTTCTTT.

This chain joins TRBV3-1 (or the pseudogene TRBV3-2) and TRBJ2-3; a weak D match, TRBD2 (5 bases). This CDR3 has 15 residues. Trimming cost V 1 base and J 4 bases, with 12 bases left between them. Germline CDR1 LGHDT, CDR2 YNNKEL (reference sequence). CDR3: CASSQGGRVADTQYF. The DNA of the CDR3 is TGTGCCAGCAGCCAAGGAGGGCGAGTAGCAGATACGCAGTATTTT.

The rearrangement joins TRBV7-2 to TRBJ2-7, with no clear D. The CDR3 consists of 13 residues. V was clipped by 4 bases and J by 0 bases, with 7 bases between them. The germline V gene encodes CDR1 SGHTA and CDR2 FQGNSA. CDR3 in DNA: TGTGCCAGCAGCTCCACGAGCTCCTACGAGCAGTACTTC. Amino acids: CASSSTSSYEQYF.

The sample holds a few counts of this clone. The sample contains more than one DNA sequence encoding this CDR3. This chain connects TRBV5-1 to TRBJ2-7; 10 nucleotides align to TRBD2. Per the germline V gene, CDR1 is SGHRS and CDR2 is YFSETQ. CDR3 length: 15 amino acids. Trimming removed 0 bases from V and 3 bases from J; junction bases left unmatched: 3. The CDR3 nucleotides read TGCGCCAGCAGCTTGGGACTAGCGGGTCTCTACGAGCAGTACTTC. Translation: CASSLGLAGLYEQYF.

This chain's CDR3 is CASSPGGSGKGGELFF. The CDR3 coding sequence is TGTGCCAGCAGCCCCGGCGGGAGCGGGAAAGGCGGGGAGCTGTTTTTT. V is TRBV13 and J is TRBJ2-2; 7 positions agree with TRBD2. The J segment lost 7 bases and the V segment lost 5 bases, leaving 13 bases of the junction unmatched. Germline V gene data show CDR1 as PRHDT and CDR2 as FYEKMQ (reference sequence). This CDR3 has 16 amino acids.

Only one count was recorded for this clone. This chain uses TRBV14 with TRBJ1-1; TRBD1 aligns across 8 bases. J lost 8 bases, V lost 1 base, and 3 bases had no gene match. CDR3 length: 13 residues. The germline V gene has CDR1 SGHDN and CDR2 FVKESK. The CDR3 sequence is CASSQVPGGEAFF. The CDR3 nucleotides are TGTGCCAGCAGCCAAGTACCAGGGGGCGAAGCTTTCTTT.